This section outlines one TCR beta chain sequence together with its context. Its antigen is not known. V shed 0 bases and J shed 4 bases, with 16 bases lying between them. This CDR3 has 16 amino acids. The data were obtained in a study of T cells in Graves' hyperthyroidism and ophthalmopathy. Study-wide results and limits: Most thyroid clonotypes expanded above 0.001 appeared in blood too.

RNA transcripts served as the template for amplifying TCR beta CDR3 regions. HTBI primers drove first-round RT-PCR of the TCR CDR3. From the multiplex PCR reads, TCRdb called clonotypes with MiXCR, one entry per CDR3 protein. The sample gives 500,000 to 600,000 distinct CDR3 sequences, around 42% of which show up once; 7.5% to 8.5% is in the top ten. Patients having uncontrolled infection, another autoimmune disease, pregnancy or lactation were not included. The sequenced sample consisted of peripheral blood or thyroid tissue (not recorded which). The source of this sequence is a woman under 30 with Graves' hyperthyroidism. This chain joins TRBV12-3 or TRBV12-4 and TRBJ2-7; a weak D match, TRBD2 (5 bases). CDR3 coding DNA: TGTGCCAGCAGTTTAGCGCGGAAGAGGGATACGTACGAGCAGTACTTC. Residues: CASSLARKRDTYEQYF.